Described below is a single T cell receptor (beta chain) sequence and its context. Its antigen is still unknown. Base quality data are lacking; no much larger clone is found one base away. Focal radiation therapy combined with CTLA-4 blockade (ipilimumab) was tested in patients with chemo-refractory metastatic non-small-cell lung cancer. This entry is derived from a study of radiotherapy plus CTLA-4 blockade in lung cancer (dated by TCRdb to 2016 to 2019). Background for the entire study: Among enrolled patients, approximately 17% had an objective response and around 33% reached disease control. On the study overall, not on this receptor specifically: Increased serum interferon-beta after radiation, together with early dynamic changes in blood T cell clones, were reported to be the strongest predictors of response. After treatment with radiotherapy and ipilimumab, TCR clones that originated in tumors expanded in peripheral blood.

The CDR3 runs 16 residues from the cysteine to the phenylalanine. Just CDR3 DNA is preserved here, 48 bases in frame from base 1. The germline V gene (reference sequence) supplies CDR1 LNHNV and CDR2 YYDKDF. V is shortened by 0 bases, J by 8 bases, and the region joining them spans 19 bases. Libraries were made using the immunoSEQ multiplex PCR assay. TCRdb limited this immuneACCESS table to in-frame rearrangements with V and J called. A share of clones is missing; checked studies link under half to unresolved V genes, and the rest is unexplained. Within this sample are more than 90,000 clones, with around nine tenths of them counted one time only. Together, the top ten hold nearly 5% of the sample.

This TCR came from a human donor with non-small cell lung cancer that progressed on radiotherapy plus ipilimumab. This receptor chain uses TRBV15 and TRBJ1-2; 5 matching bases give a weak D call of TRBD1. The sequencing here drew on peripheral blood, taken from a patient treated with radiotherapy plus ipilimumab. The CDR3 has the sequence CATSRDGTGTPGGYTF. The sequenced DNA: TGTGCCACCAGCAGAGATGGGACCGGGACGCCAGGCGGCTACACCTTC.